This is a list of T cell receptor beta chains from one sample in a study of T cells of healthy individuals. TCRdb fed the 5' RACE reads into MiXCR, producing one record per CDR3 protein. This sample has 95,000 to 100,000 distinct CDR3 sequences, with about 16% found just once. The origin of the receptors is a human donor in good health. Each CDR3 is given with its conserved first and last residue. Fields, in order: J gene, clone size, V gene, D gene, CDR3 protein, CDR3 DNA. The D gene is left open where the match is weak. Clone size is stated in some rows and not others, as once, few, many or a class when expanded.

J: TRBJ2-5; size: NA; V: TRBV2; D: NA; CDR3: CALHEGGGTETQYF; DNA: TGTGCCTTACATGAAGGGGGCGGGACGGAGACCCAGTACTTC
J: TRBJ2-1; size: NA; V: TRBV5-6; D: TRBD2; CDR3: CASSLGGRRWNEQFF; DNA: TGTGCCAGCAGCTTAGGCGGGAGAAGATGGAATGAGCAGTTCTTC
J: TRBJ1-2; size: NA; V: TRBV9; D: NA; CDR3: CASSPQPTETYGYTF; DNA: TGTGCCAGCAGCCCCCAGCCGACAGAGACATATGGCTACACCTTC
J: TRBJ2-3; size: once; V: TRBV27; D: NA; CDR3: CASSDTPQGDTQYF; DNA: TGTGCCAGCAGTGACACCCCTCAGGGGGATACGCAGTATTTT
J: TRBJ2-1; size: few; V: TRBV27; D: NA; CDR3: CASSFGSNEQFF; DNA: TGTGCCAGCAGTTTCGGGAGCAATGAGCAGTTCTTC
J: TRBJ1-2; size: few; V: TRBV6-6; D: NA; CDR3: CASSWEEGYTF; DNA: TGTGCCAGCAGTTGGGAAGAAGGCTACACCTTC
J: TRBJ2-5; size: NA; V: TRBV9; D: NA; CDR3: CASSVDIGETQYF; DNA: TGTGCCAGCAGCGTAGACATCGGGGAGACCCAGTACTTC
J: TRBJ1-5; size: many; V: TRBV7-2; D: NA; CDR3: CASSPDRNQPQHF; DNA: TGTGCCAGCAGCCCCGACCGAAATCAGCCCCAGCATTTT
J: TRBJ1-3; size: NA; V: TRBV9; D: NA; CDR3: CASSVGGSSGNTIYF; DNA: TGTGCCAGCAGCGTAGGGGGAAGCTCTGGAAACACCATATATTTT
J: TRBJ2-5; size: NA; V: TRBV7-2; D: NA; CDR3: CASSLDLKTQYF; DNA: TGTGCCAGCAGCCTGGACCTGAAGACCCAGTACTTC
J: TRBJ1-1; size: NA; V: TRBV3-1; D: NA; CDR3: CASSQVQMGDTEAFF; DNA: TGTGCCAGCAGCCAAGTTCAAATGGGCGACACTGAAGCTTTCTTT
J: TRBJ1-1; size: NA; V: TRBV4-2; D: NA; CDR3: CASSQDLRDTEAFF; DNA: TGTGCCAGCAGCCAAGATTTGAGGGACACTGAAGCTTTCTTT
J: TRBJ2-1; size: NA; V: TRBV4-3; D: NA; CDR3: CASSQDHLGDEQFF; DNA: TGCGCCAGCAGCCAAGATCACCTTGGGGATGAGCAGTTCTTC
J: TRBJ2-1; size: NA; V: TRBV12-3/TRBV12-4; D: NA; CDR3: CASSPPRAVGEQFF; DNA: TGTGCCAGCAGTCCCCCCCGGGCGGTGGGTGAGCAGTTCTTC
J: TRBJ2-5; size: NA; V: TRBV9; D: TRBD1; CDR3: CASSLGTGPQETQYF; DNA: TGTGCCAGCAGCCTGGGGACAGGACCTCAAGAGACCCAGTACTTC
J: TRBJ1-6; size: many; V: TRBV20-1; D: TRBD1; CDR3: CSAPAWIRDRLFPLHF; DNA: TGCAGTGCCCCTGCCTGGATCCGGGACAGACTATTTCCCCTCCACTTT
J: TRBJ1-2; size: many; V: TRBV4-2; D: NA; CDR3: CASSQGMTEMTYGYTF; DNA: TGTGCCAGCAGCCAAGGTATGACAGAGATGACCTATGGCTACACCTTC
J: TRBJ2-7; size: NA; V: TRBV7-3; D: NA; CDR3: CASSLGFAYEQYF; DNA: TGTGCCAGCAGCTTAGGGTTTGCCTACGAGCAGTACTTC
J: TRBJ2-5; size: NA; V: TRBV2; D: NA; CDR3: CASSAGVETQYF; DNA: TGTGCCAGCAGTGCAGGGGTCGAGACCCAGTACTTC
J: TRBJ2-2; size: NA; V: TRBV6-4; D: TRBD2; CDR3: CASSYSSSGKNTGELFF; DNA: TGTGCCAGCAGTTACTCATCCAGCGGGAAGAACACCGGGGAGCTGTTTTTT
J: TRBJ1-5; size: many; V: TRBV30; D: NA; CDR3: CAWSLSREGQPQHF; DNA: TGTGCCTGGAGCTTATCAAGGGAGGGTCAGCCCCAGCATTTT
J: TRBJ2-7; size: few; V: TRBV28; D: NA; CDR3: CASSPGGPEQYF; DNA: TGTGCCAGCAGCCCAGGGGGGCCCGAGCAGTACTTC
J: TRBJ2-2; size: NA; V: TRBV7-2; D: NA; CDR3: CASSPTVADTGELFF; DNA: TGTGCCAGCAGCCCGACAGTCGCGGACACCGGGGAGCTGTTTTTT
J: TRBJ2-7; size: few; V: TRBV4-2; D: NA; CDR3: CASSQDEGELYEQYF; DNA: TGTGCCAGCAGCCAAGATGAGGGGGAATTGTACGAGCAGTACTTC
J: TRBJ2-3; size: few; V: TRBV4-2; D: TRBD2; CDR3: CASRSYGTAILAGGPGDTQYF; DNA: TGTGCCAGCAGAAGCTACGGGACAGCCATACTAGCGGGAGGGCCTGGGGATACGCAGTATTTT
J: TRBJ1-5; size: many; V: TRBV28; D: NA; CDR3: CASSSLTDLYQPQHF; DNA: TGTGCCAGCAGTTCCCTGACCGACTTATATCAGCCCCAGCATTTT
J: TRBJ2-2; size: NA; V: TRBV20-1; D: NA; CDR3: CSAPGVATGELFF; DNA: TGCAGTGCCCCCGGAGTAGCGACCGGGGAGCTGTTTTTT
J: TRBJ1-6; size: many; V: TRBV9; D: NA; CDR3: CASSADGKYSPLHF; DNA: TGTGCCAGCAGCGCGGACGGGAAATATTCACCCCTCCACTTT
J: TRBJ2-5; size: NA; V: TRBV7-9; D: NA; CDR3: CASSSAGQETQYF; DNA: TGTGCCAGCAGCTCCGCAGGGCAAGAGACCCAGTACTTC
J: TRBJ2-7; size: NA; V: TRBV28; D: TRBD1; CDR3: CASTLEQGEYEQYF; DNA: TGTGCCAGCACCCTGGAACAGGGGGAGTACGAGCAGTACTTC
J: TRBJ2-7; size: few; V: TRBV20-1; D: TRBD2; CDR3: CSATTSGNTYEQYF; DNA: TGCAGTGCTACCACTAGCGGGAATACCTACGAGCAGTACTTC
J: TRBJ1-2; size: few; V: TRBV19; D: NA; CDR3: CASSSRTALYGYTF; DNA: TGTGCCAGTAGTTCTAGGACAGCCCTCTATGGCTACACCTTC
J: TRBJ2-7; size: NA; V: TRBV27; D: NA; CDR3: CASSLQTHSYEQYF; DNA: TGTGCCAGCAGTTTACAGACGCACTCCTACGAGCAGTACTTC
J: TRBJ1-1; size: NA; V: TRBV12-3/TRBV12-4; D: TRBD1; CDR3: CASSRTGLGEAFF; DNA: TGTGCCAGCAGCCGGACAGGGTTGGGTGAAGCTTTCTTT
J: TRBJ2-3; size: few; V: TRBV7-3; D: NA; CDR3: CASSLHSTDTQYF; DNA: TGTGCCAGCAGCTTACACAGCACAGATACGCAGTATTTT
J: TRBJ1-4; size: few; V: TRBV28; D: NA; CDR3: CASSLGQGNEKLFF; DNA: TGTGCCAGCAGTTTAGGGCAGGGTAATGAAAAACTGTTTTTT
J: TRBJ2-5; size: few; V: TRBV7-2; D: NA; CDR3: CASNGDRRSDQYF; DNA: TGTGCCAGCAACGGAGACAGGCGTTCGGACCAGTACTTC
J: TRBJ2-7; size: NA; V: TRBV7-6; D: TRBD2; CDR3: CASGLAGSSYEQYF; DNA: TGTGCCAGCGGATTAGCGGGGAGCTCCTACGAGCAGTACTTC
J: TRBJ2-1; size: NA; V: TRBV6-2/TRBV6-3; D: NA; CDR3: CASSLGRSEQFF; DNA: TGTGCCAGCAGCCTAGGGAGATCAGAGCAGTTCTTC
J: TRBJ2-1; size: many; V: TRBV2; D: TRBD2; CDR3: CASSEMGASGGLNEQFF; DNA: TGTGCCAGCAGTGAAATGGGGGCTAGCGGGGGGCTTAATGAGCAGTTCTTC
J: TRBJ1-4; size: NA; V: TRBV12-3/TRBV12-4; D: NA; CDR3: CASSLSGAGDEKLFF; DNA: TGTGCCAGCAGTTTATCCGGGGCGGGAGACGAAAAACTGTTTTTT
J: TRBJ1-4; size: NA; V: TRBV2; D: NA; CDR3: CASTRSGQGTEKLFF; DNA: TGTGCCAGCACAAGGTCGGGGCAGGGAACAGAAAAACTGTTTTTT
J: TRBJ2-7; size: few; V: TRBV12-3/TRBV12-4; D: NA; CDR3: CASTTGGPYEQYF; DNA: TGTGCCAGCACCACCGGAGGACCCTACGAGCAGTACTTC
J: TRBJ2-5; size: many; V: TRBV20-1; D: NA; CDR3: CSAPGWGEYQETQYF; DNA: TGCAGTGCTCCGGGGTGGGGGGAGTACCAAGAGACCCAGTACTTC
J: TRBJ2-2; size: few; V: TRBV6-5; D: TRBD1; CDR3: CASSYGVVGQLNTGELFF; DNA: TGTGCCAGCAGTTACGGTGTCGTGGGACAGCTAAACACCGGGGAGCTGTTTTTT
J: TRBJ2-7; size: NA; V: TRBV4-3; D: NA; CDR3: CASSQDLAGLYEQYF; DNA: TGCGCCAGCAGCCAAGATCTGGCAGGGCTCTACGAGCAGTACTTC
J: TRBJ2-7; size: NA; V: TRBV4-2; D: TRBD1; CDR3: CASSQVKTGMTYEQYF; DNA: TGTGCCAGCAGCCAAGTTAAGACAGGGATGACCTACGAGCAGTACTTC
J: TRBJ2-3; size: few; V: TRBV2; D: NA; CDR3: CASSAPVQRTDTQYF; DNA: TGTGCCAGCAGTGCTCCCGTTCAGCGCACAGATACGCAGTATTTT